These 28 T cell receptor beta chains were all obtained from the same sample, sequenced in a study of blood T cell repertoires in COVID-19. TCRdb keeps only in-frame clones here, not all; method: immunoSEQ multiplex PCR. Of around 40,000 clones listed, 80% to 90% were seen once; the top ten hold 24%. Sequencing used peripheral blood. The receptors come from a man aged 45-60 years with active or convalescent COVID-19.

This clone was detected once. CDR3 DNA: TGTGCCAGCTCACGCGACACTTGGGGCATGAACACTGAAGCTTTCTTT. It yields the protein CASSRDTWGMNTEAFF. The chain is built from TRBV18 and TRBJ1-1, with a possible D match to TRBD1 (5 bases). V lost 4 bases and J 0 bases, leaving 15 bases between the germline ends. This CDR3 has 16 amino acids. Germline V CDR1 and CDR2: KGHSH, LQKENI.

The gene calls are TRBV2 and TRBJ2-1; possible D gene TRBD1, 6 bases. V lost 4 bases, J lost 0 bases, and 13 bases lay in between. The CDR3 is made up of 16 amino acids. The germline V gene has CDR1 SNHLY and CDR2 FYNNEI. CDR3 nucleotides: TGTGCCAGCAGTGCCAGGCAGGGGCGCTCCTACAATGAGCAGTTCTTC. Protein product: CASSARQGRSYNEQFF.

The gene calls are TRBV11-2 and TRBJ2-5, with a weak D call TRBD2 (6 bases). Germline CDR1 and CDR2: SGHAT and FQNNGV. The CDR3 spans 16 residues. V shed 1 base and J shed 5 bases, with 17 bases lying between them. The CDR3: CASSLGGGLSPETQYF. CDR3 nucleotide sequence: TGTGCCAGCAGCTTAGGGGGAGGACTATCACCGGAGACCCAGTACTTC.

The table lists this clone with a count of one. V is TRBV11-1 and J is TRBJ2-4, with D unclear. This CDR3 region has 14 residues. V lost 0 bases and J lost 1, with 4 bases in between. The germline gives CDR1 SGHAT, CDR2 FQDESV (reference sequence). CDR3 region: CASSLAEAKNIQYF. CDR3 sequence (DNA): TGTGCCAGCAGCTTAGCAGAGGCCAAAAACATTCAGTACTTC. Variable domain in full (rest from reference TRBV11-1 and TRBJ2-4): EAEVAQSPRYKITEKSQAVAFWCDPISGHATLYWYRQILGQGPELLVQFQDESVVDDSQLPKDRFSAERLKGVDSTLKIQPAELGDSAMYLCASSLAEAKNIQYFGAGTRLSVL.

This chain connects TRBV19 to TRBJ1-2; maybe TRBD1 (5 bases). Trimming stripped 9 bases from V and 7 bases from J, with 15 bases between. Germline CDR1 reads LNHDA; CDR2 reads SQIVND (reference sequence). This CDR3 is built from 12 residues. The CDR3: CASRAGVGGYTF. In nucleotides, the CDR3 is TGTGCCAGCCGCGCGGGGGTTGGTGGCTACACCTTC.

V gene TRBV5-4 combines with J gene TRBJ2-1, with TRBD2 as a possible D gene (6 bases). Between the trimmed V and J ends, which lost 4 bases and 4 bases, there was a span of 12 bases. CDR1 is SGHNT and CDR2 is YYREEE in the germline V gene (reference sequence). The CDR3 spans 14 residues. The CDR3 loop is CASSRDSGYNEQFF. CDR3 bases: TGTGCCAGCAGCCGGGACTCCGGATACAATGAGCAGTTCTTC. Supplemented by reference TRBV5-4 and TRBJ2-1, the full variable domain reads ETGVTQSPTHLIKTRGQQVTLRCSSQSGHNTVSWYQQALGQGPQFIFQYYREEENGRGNFPPRFSGLQFPNYSSELNVNALELDDSALYLCASSRDSGYNEQFFGPGTRLTVL.

This sequence joins TRBV24-1 and TRBJ2-3, with D possibly TRBD1 on 7 matching bases. Trimming shortened V by 1 base and J by 4 bases, and 14 bases separated the two germline ends. The CDR3 consists of 16 residues. Germline V lookup: CDR1 KGHDR, CDR2 SFDVKD. The DNA of the CDR3 is TGTGCCACCAGTGATTTACAGGGGACTGGGGCAGATACGCAGTATTTT. This sequence encodes CATSDLQGTGADTQYF.

This clone was seen more than once but under ten times. The CDR3 DNA sequence: TGTGCCAGCAGCTTAGTCGTGGTTGGGGACAGGGATGCCGGGGAGCTGTTTTTT. Protein: CASSLVVVGDRDAGELFF. V usage is TRBV7-3 and J usage is TRBJ2-2; 9 nucleotides line up with TRBD1. This CDR3 is built from 18 residues. Germline CDR1 reads SGHTA; CDR2 reads FQGTGA. The junction had 13 bases not matched to a gene; V was cut back by 2 bases and J by 6 bases.

In its sample, this clone was seen once. The rearrangement joins TRBV5-1 to TRBJ1-3, with D perhaps matching TRBD1 (5 bases). CDR1 is SGHRS, CDR2 YFSETQ, per germline. This CDR3 contains 15 residues. Deletions cut 2 bases from V and 0 bases from J, with 9 bases between. CDR3 residues: CASSFDSNSGNTIYF. The CDR3, as DNA: TGCGCCAGCAGCTTCGACAGTAACTCTGGAAACACCATATATTTT.

The V call is TRBV11-2, the J call TRBJ2-1; D is ambiguous. V lost 5 bases and J 5 bases, leaving 13 bases between the germline ends. This CDR3 has 14 amino acids. Per germline, CDR1 SGHAT and CDR2 FQNNGV. For the CDR3, the DNA is TGTGCCAGCAGCCCAAATGGCTTTAACAATGAGCAGTTCTTC. Translation gives CASSPNGFNNEQFF.

The chain recombines TRBV27 with TRBJ1-2; D not certain. Looked up from germline, CDR1 is MNHEY and CDR2 is SMNVEV (reference sequence). The CDR3 spans 14 residues. Trimming took 10 bases from V and 0 from J, leaving 15 bases between them. The CDR3 region has the DNA TGTGCCACCTCGGTGAGGCACTCTAACTATGGCTACACCTTC. It encodes CATSVRHSNYGYTF.

In this sample, this clone turned up a few times. The gene calls are TRBV29-1 and TRBJ2-7, with 7 bases matching TRBD2. Trimming at V came to 5 bases and at J to 2 bases, leaving 12 bases not matched to a gene. The CDR3 length is 15 residues. CDR1 and CDR2 from the germline V gene are SQVTM and ANQGSEA. The CDR3 sequence: CSVSSAGGIAYEQYF. CDR3 nucleotide sequence: TGCAGCGTTTCCAGTGCCGGGGGGATTGCCTACGAGCAGTACTTC.

This chain uses TRBV3-1 (or the pseudogene TRBV3-2) with TRBJ2-2; TRBD2 agrees at 12 bases. Losses at the gene ends were 2 bases for V and 5 bases for J; bases not matched to a gene: 6. The CDR3 length is 17 residues. In germline, CDR1 is LGHDT, CDR2 YNNKEL (reference sequence). Here the CDR3 DNA reads TGTGCCAGCAGCCAACTGACTAGCGGGAGAGGAACCGGGGAGCTGTTTTTT. Protein sequence: CASSQLTSGRGTGELFF.

V usage is TRBV9 and J usage is TRBJ2-1; 12 positions agree with TRBD1. Germline assignment: CDR1 SGDLS and CDR2 YYNGEE. The J segment lost 10 bases and the V segment lost 1 base, leaving 9 bases of the junction unmatched. The CDR3 extends over 16 amino acids. DNA for the CDR3: TGTGCCAGCAGCGTATACGGGACAGGGGGCGCGGGGGAGCAGTTCTTC. It specifies CASSVYGTGGAGEQFF.

This chain connects TRBV21-1 to TRBJ2-1; no DNA check was done on the table's D call, TRBD1. TRBV21-1 is listed as a pseudogene. The CDR3 spans 15 residues. CDR3 loop: CASSPGAGIYNEQFF. In DNA form, the CDR3 reads TGTGCCAGCAGTCCAGGGGCAGGCATCTACAATGAGCAGTTCTTC.

This clone was seen more than once but under ten times. The V call is TRBV6-5, the J call TRBJ2-7, with D possibly TRBD2 on 5 matching bases. Germline CDR1 is MNHEY and CDR2 is SVGAGI. This CDR3 has 14 amino acids. V was cut by 6 bases and J by 4 bases, with 16 bases left in between. The CDR3 region has the DNA TGTGCCAGCAGCCAGAATGGACTGACTTACGAGCAGTACTTC. Translating it yields CASSQNGLTYEQYF.

This chain joins TRBV5-1 and TRBJ1-1, with D hard to call. The CDR3 has 15 amino acids. V was pared by 0 bases and J by 0 bases, with 9 bases between. CDR1 and CDR2 from the germline V gene are SGHRS and YFSETQ. In DNA, the CDR3 is TGCGCCAGCAGCTTGGTTGACATAATGAACACTGAAGCTTTCTTT. Translating gives CASSLVDIMNTEAFF. Based on the CDR3 plus reference TRBV5-1 and TRBJ1-1, the full variable domain is KAGVTQTPRYLIKTRGQQVTLSCSPISGHRSVSWYQQTPGQGLQFLFEYFSETQRNKGNFPGRFSGRQFSNSRSEMNVSTLELGDSALYLCASSLVDIMNTEAFFGQGTRLTVV.

The chain uses TRBV9 and TRBJ1-2; maybe TRBD1 (5 bases). CDR3 length: 14 amino acids. Trimming pared 3 bases from V and 8 bases from J, leaving 17 bases between. CDR1 and CDR2 (germline): SGDLS, YYNGEE. CDR3 loop: CASSAVGGENGYTF. The DNA of the CDR3 is TGTGCCAGCAGCGCCGTGGGAGGGGAGAACGGCTACACCTTC. Full variable domain (missing parts from reference TRBV9 and TRBJ1-2): DSGVTQTPKHLITATGQRVTLRCSPRSGDLSVYWYQQSLDQGLQFLIQYYNGEERAKGNILERFSAQQFPDLHSELNLSSLELGDSALYFCASSAVGGENGYTFGSGTRLTVV.

The chain is built from TRBV27 and TRBJ1-1; D is undetermined. This CDR3 spans 14 amino acids. CDR1 MNHEY and CDR2 SMNVEV come from the germline V gene (reference sequence). V lost 5 bases and J 2 bases, leaving 12 bases between the germline ends. The CDR3 spells CASSQSGINTEAFF. The DNA for the CDR3 is TGTGCCAGCAGTCAATCCGGGATTAACACTGAAGCTTTCTTT.

The chain joins TRBV2 to TRBJ2-3, with 11 bases that match TRBD1. V lost 6 bases and J lost 4; bases outside the gene matches: 3. Germline assignment: CDR1 SNHLY and CDR2 FYNNEI. This CDR3 comprises 14 residues. The CDR3: CASSAGQGADTQYF. CDR3 sequence (DNA): TGTGCCAGCAGCGCGGGACAGGGGGCAGATACGCAGTATTTT.

CDR3 bases: TGCGCCAGCAGCTTACCACTTGGAGGGCCATCAGGGGAAAAACTGTTTTTT. Residues: CASSLPLGGPSGEKLFF. The chain combines TRBV5-1 with TRBJ1-4; D is possibly TRBD1 (5 bases). Germline assignment: CDR1 SGHRS and CDR2 YFSETQ. Trimming stripped 2 bases from V and 8 bases from J, with 22 bases between. This CDR3 is built from 17 residues.

The V and J genes are TRBV5-1 and TRBJ2-2; 11 bases align to TRBD1. J lost 2 bases, V lost 4 bases, and 4 bases had no gene match. Germline CDR1 SGHRS, CDR2 YFSETQ. CDR3 length: 16 residues. CDR3 sequence: CASSVGQGGNTGELFF. For the CDR3, the DNA is TGCGCCAGCAGCGTGGGACAGGGGGGCAACACCGGGGAGCTGTTTTTT.

The sample holds one count of this clone. This chain uses TRBV3-1 (or the pseudogene TRBV3-2) with TRBJ1-1, with 8 nucleotides matching TRBD1. J was trimmed by 7 bases and V by 7 bases; bases with no gene match: 11. The CDR3 is 14 amino acids. The V gene's germline CDR1 is LGHDT and CDR2 YNNKEL (reference sequence). This CDR3 is CASTHRGTGLEAFF. In DNA form, the CDR3 reads TGTGCCAGCACTCATAGGGGGACAGGCCTTGAAGCTTTCTTT.

The chain joins TRBV7-2 to TRBJ2-2, with 8 bases that match TRBD2. V lost 1 base and J lost 1; bases outside the gene matches: 5. CDR1 is SGHTA and CDR2 is FQGNSA in the germline V gene. The CDR3 loop spans 17 amino acids. The CDR3 loop reads CASSLVGLAGNTGELFF. DNA of the CDR3: TGTGCCAGCAGCTTAGTTGGGCTAGCGGGGAACACCGGGGAGCTGTTTTTT. Using reference TRBV7-2 and TRBJ2-2 for the parts outside the CDR3, the full variable domain is GAGVSQSPSNKVTEKGKDVELRCDPISGHTALYWYRQSLGQGLEFLIYFQGNSAPDKSGLPSDRFSAERTGGSVSTLTIQRTQQEDSAVYLCASSLVGLAGNTGELFFGEGSRLTVL.

The CDR3 reads CSVYPLSGYTF. In DNA form, the CDR3 reads TGCAGCGTCTACCCTTTGTCTGGCTACACCTTC. The V gene is TRBV29-1, the J gene TRBJ1-2; no reliable D call. The V gene lost 6 bases and the J gene lost 7 bases, with 12 bases spanning the gap. Germline V gives CDR1 SQVTM, CDR2 ANQGSEA. The CDR3 is 11 residues long.

The chain links TRBV7-3 to TRBJ1-3, with 8 positions matching TRBD1. The trim removed 4 bases at V and 3 bases at J, leaving 5 bases unmatched. Germline V gene data show CDR1 as SGHTA and CDR2 as FQGTGA. The CDR3 contains 15 residues. The CDR3 here is CASSSQGASGNTIYF. The CDR3 nucleotides read TGTGCCAGCAGCTCGCAGGGGGCCAGTGGAAACACCATATATTTT.

The rearrangement links TRBV6-4 to TRBJ2-7, with TRBD1 identical over 8 bases. Germline assignment: CDR1 MRHNA and CDR2 SNTAGT. There are 14 residues in the CDR3. V was clipped by 9 bases and J by 0 bases; unmatched bases: 7. DNA of the CDR3: TGTGCCAGTGGACAGGGTTCTAACTCCTACGAGCAGTACTTC. Protein sequence: CASGQGSNSYEQYF.

This chain joins TRBV24-1 and TRBJ2-1, with 7 nucleotides matching TRBD1. Germline V gene sequence: CDR1 KGHDR, CDR2 SFDVKD. V gave up 4 bases and J gave up 9 bases; unmatched junction bases: 14. This CDR3 is 16 amino acids long. The CDR3 coding sequence is TGTGCCACCAGTGAACCTGGACATGGGCAGGGGGTTGAGCAGTTCTTC. It translates to CATSEPGHGQGVEQFF.